Each of the 24 T cell receptor beta chains below was sequenced from the same sample in a study of cytomegalovirus exposure and HLA in healthy donors (dated by TCRdb to about 2017). Preparation of the library involved the immunoSEQ multiplex PCR assay. For the multiplex PCR, a mixture combining 60 forward primers for TCR Vbeta segments and 13 reverse primers for TCR Jbeta segments was used. TCRdb stores this immuneACCESS table with in-frame sequences only. Part of the clones is absent; in the studies checked, under half of the shortfall reflects unresolved V genes, and no reason is known for the rest. Counted in this sample were about 170,000 clones; over 80% of them appeared once. 0.95% to 1.5% of the sample rests with the top ten. The sample taken for sequencing was PBMCs. Receptor source: a boy between 2 and 10 years old in good health and CMV-seronegative.

As concerns this clone: The junction shows a germline mismatch at one end, possibly a read error. The chain combines TRBV5-8 with TRBJ1-1; D possibly corresponds to TRBD1 (5 bases). This CDR3 is built from 10 residues. Germline assignment: CDR1 SGHTS and CDR2 YDEGEE. The CDR3, as DNA: TGTGCCAGCAGCTTATCCGGACATCTCTTT. Protein: CASSLSGHLF. The full variable domain, in which reference TRBV5-8 and TRBJ1-1 provide the parts outside the CDR3, is EAGVTQSPTHLIKTRGQQATLRCSPISGHTSVYWYQQALGLGLQFLLWYDEGEERNRGNFPPRFSGRQFPNYSSELNVNALELEDSALYLCASSLSGHLFGQGTRLTVV.

The chain recombines TRBV6-1 with TRBJ2-7; TRBD2 aligns across 14 bases. V lost 4 bases and J lost 3; bases outside the gene matches: 5. The germline gives CDR1 MNHNS, CDR2 SASEGT. There are 16 residues in the CDR3. The CDR3 loop is CASSVGLAGGGYEQYF. Here the CDR3 DNA reads TGTGCCAGCAGTGTCGGACTAGCGGGAGGTGGCTACGAGCAGTACTTC.

The chain recombines TRBV7-2 with TRBJ1-2; TRBD1 matches 9 bases. CDR1 is SGHTA and CDR2 is FQGNSA in the germline V gene. V lost 6 bases, J lost 7 bases, and 6 bases stayed unmatched. CDR3 length equals 13 residues. The CDR3, as DNA: TGTGCCAGCAGAGTACAGGGGGCGGGTGGCTACACCTTC. As protein: CASRVQGAGGYTF. Complete variable domain (other parts from reference TRBV7-2 and TRBJ1-2): GAGVSQSPSNKVTEKGKDVELRCDPISGHTALYWYRQSLGQGLEFLIYFQGNSAPDKSGLPSDRFSAERTGGSVSTLTIQRTQQEDSAVYLCASRVQGAGGYTFGSGTRLTVV.

This clone was observed a handful of times. The chain employs TRBV6-5 and TRBJ1-3, with a possible D match to TRBD1 (6 bases). With 8 bases removed from V and 8 bases from J, the gap between germline ends came to 10 bases. Germline V gene sequence: CDR1 MNHEY, CDR2 SVGAGI. The CDR3 covers 11 residues. The CDR3 reads CASRGADTIYF. The CDR3, as DNA: TGTGCCAGCCGGGGGGCCGACACCATATATTTT.

The chain joins TRBV29-1 to TRBJ2-7, with 7 nucleotides matching TRBD2. In germline, CDR1 is SQVTM, CDR2 ANQGSEA. CDR3 size: 12 residues. The J segment lost 6 bases and the V segment lost 6 bases, leaving 8 bases of the junction unmatched. DNA of the CDR3: TGCAGCGTCGGGGCGGGAGTTGTCGAGCAGTACTTC. Amino acid sequence: CSVGAGVVEQYF.

V usage is TRBV25-1 and J usage is TRBJ1-2; tentative D call: TRBD1 (5 bases). CDR1 is MGHDK, CDR2 SYGVNS, per germline. V was pared by 5 bases and J by 7 bases, with 14 bases between. This CDR3 contains 13 residues. CDR3 loop: CASSSHSGPGYTF. CDR3 sequence (DNA): TGTGCCAGCAGTTCCCACTCAGGGCCTGGCTACACCTTC.

The rearrangement uses TRBV12-5 and TRBJ2-7; 8 bases match TRBD2. Germline V gene data show CDR1 as LGHNT and CDR2 as FRNRAP. The CDR3 is 17 amino acids. With 2 bases clipped from V and 0 bases from J, the junction kept 9 bases outside the gene matches. The CDR3 is CASGLLMTSASSYEQYF. As DNA, the CDR3 is TGTGCTAGTGGTTTGCTTATGACTAGCGCTAGCTCCTACGAGCAGTACTTC.

The chain is built from TRBV19 and TRBJ2-1; D is perhaps TRBD2 (5 bases). Germline V CDR1 and CDR2: LNHDA, SQIVND (reference sequence). With 3 bases removed from V and 4 bases from J, the gap between germline ends came to 22 bases. The CDR3 runs to 18 residues. CDR3: CASSIGERRGGKYNEQFF. In nucleotides, the CDR3 is TGTGCCAGTAGTATTGGGGAACGACGAGGAGGTAAATACAATGAGCAGTTCTTC.

The chain carries TRBV6-1 and TRBJ1-1; no firm D call. The germline V and J ends were trimmed by 2 bases and 4 bases, with 11 bases remaining between them. The CDR3 extends over 14 amino acids. Germline V lookup: CDR1 MNHNS, CDR2 SASEGT. The CDR3 spells CASSENRRPTEAFF. The DNA of the CDR3 is TGTGCCAGCAGTGAAAACCGGAGGCCCACTGAAGCTTTCTTT.

The J gene is TRBJ1-1, the V gene TRBV19, with no clear D. Between the trimmed V and J ends, which lost 4 bases and 3 bases, there was a span of 9 bases. CDR3 size: 13 residues. Germline V CDR1 and CDR2: LNHDA, SQIVND (reference sequence). DNA of the CDR3: TGTGCCAGTAGTACTCGCGTGGACACTGAAGCTTTCTTT. Protein product: CASSTRVDTEAFF.

CDR3 in amino acids: CASSFYGDSRGETQYF. The CDR3 DNA reads TGTGCCAGCAGCTTTTATGGGGACAGCCGAGGAGAGACCCAGTACTTC. The chain employs TRBV11-2 and TRBJ2-5; 7 bases agree with TRBD1. Per the germline V gene, CDR1 is SGHAT and CDR2 is FQNNGV. The CDR3 covers 16 residues. Trimming removed 3 bases from V and 4 bases from J; junction bases left unmatched: 11. Full variable domain (remainder filled in from reference TRBV11-2 and TRBJ2-5): EAGVAQSPRYKIIEKRQSVAFWCNPISGHATLYWYQQILGQGPKLLIQFQNNGVVDDSQLPKDRFSAERLKGVDSTLKIQPAKLEDSAVYLCASSFYGDSRGETQYFGPGTRLLVL.

The gene calls are TRBV6-5 and TRBJ1-2, with D hard to call. The length of the CDR3 is 13 residues. Germline CDR1 is MNHEY and CDR2 is SVGAGI. The V gene lost 1 base and the J gene lost 4 bases, with 7 bases spanning the gap. The CDR3 sequence: CASSYFQSYGYTF. The CDR3 DNA is TGTGCCAGCAGTTACTTTCAGTCCTATGGCTACACCTTC.

CDR3 bases: TGTGCCAGCAGCTTAGCGGCAGGGGGCTCCTGGAGCTCTGGAAACACCATATATTTT. This gives the protein CASSLAAGGSWSSGNTIYF. This rearrangement joins TRBV7-2 to TRBJ1-3; 8 bases are shared with TRBD1. Trimming took 0 bases from V and 0 from J; bases not matched to a gene: 10. Germline V CDR1 and CDR2: SGHTA, FQGNSA. This CDR3 spans 19 amino acids.

The gene calls are TRBV5-6 and TRBJ1-2, with no clear D. Trimming pared 1 base from V and 5 bases from J, leaving 6 bases between. Germline V gene lookup returns CDR1 SGHDT and CDR2 YYEEEE. CDR3 length: 12 residues. This CDR3 reads CASSLSGYGYTF. DNA of the CDR3: TGTGCCAGCAGCTTGAGCGGGTATGGCTACACCTTC.

The chain recombines TRBV7-6 with TRBJ2-2; D call uncertain. The CDR3 loop spans 16 amino acids. The V end was cut by 1 base, the J end by 0 bases, with 9 bases between. The germline CDR1 and CDR2 sequences are SGHVS and FNYEAQ. Here the CDR3 reads CASSLGQNPNTGELFF. The DNA for the CDR3 is TGTGCCAGCAGCTTAGGGCAGAACCCGAACACCGGGGAGCTGTTTTTT.

The rearrangement joins TRBV10-1 to TRBJ1-2; D ambiguous. The CDR3 is 16 residues long. V dropped 6 bases and J dropped 3 bases, with 20 bases sitting between them. The V gene's germline CDR1 is WNHNN and CDR2 SYGVQD (reference sequence). The CDR3 DNA is TGCGCCAGCAGGACCAATCCTCGGGGAGCATACTATGGCTACACCTTC. Its translation: CASRTNPRGAYYGYTF.

This chain links TRBV19 with TRBJ1-1; tentatively, D is TRBD1 (6 bases). CDR3 length: 13 amino acids. Germline CDR1 is LNHDA and CDR2 is SQIVND (reference sequence). The V end lost 7 bases, the J end lost 11 bases, and 20 bases lay between the germline ends. CDR3 in amino acids: CASIKDRVAVAFF. CDR3 DNA sequence: TGTGCCAGTATCAAGGACAGAGTTGCGGTCGCTTTCTTT.

The V call is TRBV6-1, the J call TRBJ2-7, with D unresolved. The CDR3 is 14 amino acids. Trimming removed 4 bases at V and 3 bases at J, with 13 bases between. Germline CDR1 is MNHNS and CDR2 is SASEGT. The CDR3 DNA reads as TGTGCCAGCAGTGTGGTAAGCTCGTTCTACGAGCAGTACTTC. Translation: CASSVVSSFYEQYF.

This clone has a handful of counts. This chain uses TRBV18 with TRBJ1-3; maybe TRBD1 (6 bases). Trimming cost V 3 bases and J 1 base, with 10 bases left between them. CDR1 and CDR2 (germline): KGHSH, LQKENI. The CDR3 runs to 15 residues. CDR3 sequence reads: CASSPVTGSGNTIYF. CDR3 DNA: TGTGCCAGCTCACCCGTGACAGGATCTGGAAACACCATATATTTT.

The chain joins TRBV9 to TRBJ2-5, with 10 bases matching TRBD2. Germline loops: CDR1 SGDLS, CDR2 YYNGEE. CDR3 length equals 17 residues. The V and J ends lost 4 bases and 4 bases, in that order; junction bases with no gene match: 13. The CDR3 sequence is CASSSGASGGRPETQYF. CDR3 DNA sequence: TGTGCCAGCAGCTCGGGGGCTAGCGGGGGCCGCCCAGAGACCCAGTACTTC.

V gene TRBV5-4 combines with J gene TRBJ2-3; 8 bases map to TRBD2. CDR1 and CDR2 (germline): SGHNT, YYREEE (reference sequence). The CDR3 runs to 15 residues. Trimming at V came to 0 bases and at J to 3 bases, leaving 3 bases not matched to a gene. The CDR3: CASSLDSGTTDTQYF. CDR3 in DNA: TGTGCCAGCAGCTTGGATAGCGGGACTACAGATACGCAGTATTTT. Supplemented by reference TRBV5-4 and TRBJ2-3, the full variable domain reads ETGVTQSPTHLIKTRGQQVTLRCSSQSGHNTVSWYQQALGQGPQFIFQYYREEENGRGNFPPRFSGLQFPNYSSELNVNALELDDSALYLCASSLDSGTTDTQYFGPGTRLTVL.

The gene calls are TRBV4-1 and TRBJ2-3; D not certain. Trimming stripped 4 bases from V and 0 bases from J, with 14 bases between. This CDR3 spans 16 amino acids. The germline gives CDR1 MGHRA, CDR2 YSYEKL. CDR3 nucleotides: TGCGCCAGCAGCCCAAGTTGGCCCGCTAGCACAGATACGCAGTATTTT. The encoded protein is CASSPSWPASTDTQYF.

The chain couples TRBV27 to TRBJ2-7, with TRBD2 matching over 8 bases. Germline-derived CDR1 and CDR2 are MNHEY and SMNVEV (reference sequence). V lost 7 bases and J lost 0; bases outside the gene matches: 8. The CDR3 sequence is 15 residues long. CDR3: CASTLSGTLSYEQYF. CDR3 coding DNA: TGTGCCAGCACCCTTAGCGGGACCCTCTCCTACGAGCAGTACTTC.

The gene calls are TRBV27 and TRBJ2-3; TRBD1 agrees at 7 bases. Germline V gene data show CDR1 as MNHEY and CDR2 as SMNVEV (reference sequence). Trimming took 8 bases from V and 0 from J; bases not matched to a gene: 8. This CDR3 has 15 amino acids. DNA for the CDR3: TGTGCCAGCCGGCCGGACAGGTATAGCACAGATACGCAGTATTTT. Protein sequence: CASRPDRYSTDTQYF.